This TCR beta chain was identified during a study of T cell responses to AZD1222 COVID-19 vaccine. General study results and limits: Donors in the cohort were predominantly white British and more often female, and clonal diversity was possibly underestimated. Only a handful of AZD1222 recipients, about six in all, had baseline seropositivity.

Comment on this clone: The antigen is not known.

Assay: immunoSEQ multiplex PCR; the TCRdb copy retains only in-frame clones and omits some. Here the sample spans about 27,000 clones, approximately 92% being singletons. This receptor was taken from an adult who received the AZD1222 COVID-19 vaccine. This sample comprised peripheral blood, obtained 28 days after the second AZD1222 dose.

For the CDR3, the DNA is TGTGCCAGCAGCTTAGCCCAAAGAGGGGTTAGTGGGGGCTACACCTTC. Translating it yields CASSLAQRGVSGGYTF. The V call is TRBV7-6, the J call TRBJ1-2; TRBD1 might be the D (5 bases). The CDR3 is 16 amino acids. From germline, CDR1 is SGHVS and CDR2 FNYEAQ. V lost 0 bases to trimming and J lost 8 bases, with 19 bases between them. Full variable domain (outside the CDR3, taken from reference TRBV7-6 and TRBJ1-2): GAGVSQSPRYKVTKRGQDVALRCDPISGHVSLYWYRQALGQGPEFLTYFNYEAQQDKSGLPNDRFSAERPEGSISTLTIQRTEQRDSAMYRCASSLAQRGVSGGYTFGSGTRLTVV.